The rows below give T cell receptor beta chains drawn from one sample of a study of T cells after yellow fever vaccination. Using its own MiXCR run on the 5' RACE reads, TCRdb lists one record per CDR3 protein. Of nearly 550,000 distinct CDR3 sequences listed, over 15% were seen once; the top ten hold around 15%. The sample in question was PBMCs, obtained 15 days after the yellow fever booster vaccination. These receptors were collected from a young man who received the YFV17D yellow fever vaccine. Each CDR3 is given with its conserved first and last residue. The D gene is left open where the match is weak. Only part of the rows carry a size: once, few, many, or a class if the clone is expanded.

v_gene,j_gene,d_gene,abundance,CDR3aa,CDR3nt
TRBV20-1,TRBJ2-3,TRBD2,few,CSARDMTSFTDTQYF,TGCAGTGCTAGAGATATGACTAGCTTCACAGATACGCAGTATTTT
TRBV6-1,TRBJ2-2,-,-,CATQPRGPGELFF,TGTGCCACCCAGCCCCGGGGGCCCGGGGAGCTGTTTTTT
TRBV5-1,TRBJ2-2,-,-,CASSLDSRNTGELFF,TGCGCCAGCAGCTTGGACTCGCGGAACACCGGGGAGCTGTTTTTT
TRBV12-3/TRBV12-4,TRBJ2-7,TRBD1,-,CASSLVTGVPYEQYF,TGTGCCAGCAGTTTGGTGACAGGGGTCCCCTACGAGCAGTACTTC
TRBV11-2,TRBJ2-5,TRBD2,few,CASSPVIGLAGIRETQYF,TGTGCCAGCAGCCCAGTAATCGGACTAGCGGGAATTCGAGAGACCCAGTACTTC
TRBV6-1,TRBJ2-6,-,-,CASKMPSRFDERGANVLTF,TGTGCCAGCAAAATGCCCTCGCGATTTGACGAGCGTGGGGCCAACGTCCTGACTTTC
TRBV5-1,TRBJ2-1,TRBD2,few,CASSLDAGGRYNEQFF,TGCGCCAGCAGCTTGGATGCGGGAGGGAGGTACAATGAGCAGTTCTTC
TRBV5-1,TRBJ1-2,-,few,CASSHGQSEGYTF,TGCGCCAGCAGCCACGGACAGAGTGAAGGCTACACCTTC
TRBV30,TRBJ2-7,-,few,CAWDDGRLPYEQYF,TGTGCCTGGGACGATGGGCGGCTCCCCTACGAGCAGTACTTC
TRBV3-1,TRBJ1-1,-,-,CASSQDARGTEAFF,TGTGCCAGCAGCCAAGATGCCCGGGGTACTGAAGCTTTCTTT
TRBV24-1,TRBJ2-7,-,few,CATSDRGGSDEQYF,TGTGCCACCAGTGACCGAGGGGGAAGCGACGAGCAGTACTTC
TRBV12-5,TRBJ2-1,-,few,CASGASGSYNEQFF,TGTGCTAGTGGAGCGTCAGGGTCCTACAATGAGCAGTTCTTC
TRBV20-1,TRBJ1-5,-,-,CSASEGRDQPQHF,TGCAGTGCTAGCGAGGGGCGCGATCAGCCCCAGCATTTT
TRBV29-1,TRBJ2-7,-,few,CSVVEGRRTYEQYF,TGCAGCGTTGTAGAGGGGAGGAGGACCTACGAGCAGTACTTC
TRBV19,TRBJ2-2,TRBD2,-,CASRAGTSGSWRTGELFF,TGTGCCAGTAGAGCGGGGACTAGCGGGAGTTGGCGGACCGGGGAGCTGTTTTTT
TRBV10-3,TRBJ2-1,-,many,CAISDRGAIPRNEQFF,TGTGCCATCAGTGATCGGGGAGCGATCCCTCGGAATGAGCAGTTCTTC
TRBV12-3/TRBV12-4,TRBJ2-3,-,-,CASSPRFAWPDTQYF,TGTGCCAGCAGTCCGAGATTTGCTTGGCCAGATACGCAGTATTTT
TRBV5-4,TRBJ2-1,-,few,CASSYRVGDEQFF,TGTGCCAGCAGCTACCGCGTTGGGGATGAGCAGTTCTTC
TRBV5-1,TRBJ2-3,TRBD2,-,CASSQPGLAITDTQYF,TGCGCCAGCAGCCAACCGGGACTAGCGATCACAGATACGCAGTATTTT
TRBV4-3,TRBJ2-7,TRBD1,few,CASSQNRDRGYEQYF,TGCGCCAGCAGCCAGAACCGGGACAGGGGCTACGAGCAGTACTTC
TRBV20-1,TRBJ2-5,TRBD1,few,CSASGTEQETQYF,TGCAGTGCTTCCGGGACAGAACAAGAGACCCAGTACTTC